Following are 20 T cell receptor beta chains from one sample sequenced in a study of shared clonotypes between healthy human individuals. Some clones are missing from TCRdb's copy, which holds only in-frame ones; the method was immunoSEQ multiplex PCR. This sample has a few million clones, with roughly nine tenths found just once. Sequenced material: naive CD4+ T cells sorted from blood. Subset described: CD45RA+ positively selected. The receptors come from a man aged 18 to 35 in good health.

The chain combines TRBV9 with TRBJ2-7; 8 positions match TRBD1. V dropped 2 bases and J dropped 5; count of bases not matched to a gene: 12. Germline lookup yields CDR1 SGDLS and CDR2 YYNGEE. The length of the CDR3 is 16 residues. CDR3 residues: CASSVSTGQGMDEQYF. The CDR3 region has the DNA TGTGCCAGCAGCGTCTCTACCGGACAGGGTATGGACGAGCAGTACTTC.

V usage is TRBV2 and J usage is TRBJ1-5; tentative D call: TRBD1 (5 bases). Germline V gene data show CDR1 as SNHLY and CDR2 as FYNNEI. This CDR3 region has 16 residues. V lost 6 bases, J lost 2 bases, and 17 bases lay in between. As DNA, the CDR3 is TGTGCCAGCAGCCACGGGACGTCTGTGGGCAATCAGCCCCAGCATTTT. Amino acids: CASSHGTSVGNQPQHF.

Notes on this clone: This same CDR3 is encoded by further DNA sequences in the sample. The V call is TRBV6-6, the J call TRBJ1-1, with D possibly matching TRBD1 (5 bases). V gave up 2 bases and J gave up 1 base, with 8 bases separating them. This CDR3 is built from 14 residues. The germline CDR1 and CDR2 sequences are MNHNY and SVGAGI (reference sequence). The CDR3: CASSYLQGNTEAFF. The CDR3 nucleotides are TGTGCCAGCAGTTACCTGCAGGGGAACACTGAAGCTTTCTTT.

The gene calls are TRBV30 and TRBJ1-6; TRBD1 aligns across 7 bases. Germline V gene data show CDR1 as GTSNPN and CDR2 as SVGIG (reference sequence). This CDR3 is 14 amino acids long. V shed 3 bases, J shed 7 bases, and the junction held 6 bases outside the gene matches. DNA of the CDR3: TGTGCCTGGAGAGAGACAGGGATCAATTCACCCCTCCACTTT. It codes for CAWRETGINSPLHF.

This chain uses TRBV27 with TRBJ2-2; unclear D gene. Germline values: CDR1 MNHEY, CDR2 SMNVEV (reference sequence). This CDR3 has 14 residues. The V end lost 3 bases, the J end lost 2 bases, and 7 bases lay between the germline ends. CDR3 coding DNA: TGTGCCAGCAGTTTGGCGGTAAACACCGGGGAGCTGTTTTTT. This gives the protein CASSLAVNTGELFF.

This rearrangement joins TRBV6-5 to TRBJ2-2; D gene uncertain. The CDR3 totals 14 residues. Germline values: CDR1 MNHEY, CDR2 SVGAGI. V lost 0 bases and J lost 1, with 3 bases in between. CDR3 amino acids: CASSYSENTGELFF. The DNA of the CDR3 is TGTGCCAGCAGTTACTCGGAGAACACCGGGGAGCTGTTTTTT.

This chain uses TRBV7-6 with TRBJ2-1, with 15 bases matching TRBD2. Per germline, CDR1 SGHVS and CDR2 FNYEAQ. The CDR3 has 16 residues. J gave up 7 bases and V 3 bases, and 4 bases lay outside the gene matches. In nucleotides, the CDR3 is TGTGCCAGCAGCTTCGGACTAGCGGGGGGGCGTAATGAGCAGTTCTTC. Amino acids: CASSFGLAGGRNEQFF.

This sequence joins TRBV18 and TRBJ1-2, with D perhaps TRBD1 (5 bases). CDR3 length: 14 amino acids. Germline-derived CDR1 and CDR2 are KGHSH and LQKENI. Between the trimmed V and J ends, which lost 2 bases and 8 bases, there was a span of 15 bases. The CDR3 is CASSPTQATQGYTF. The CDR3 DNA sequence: TGTGCCAGCTCACCAACACAGGCGACTCAGGGCTACACCTTC.

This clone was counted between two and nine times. The CDR3 is CASSIQADSYNSPLHF. CDR3 DNA: TGTGCCAGCTCGATACAGGCGGACTCCTATAATTCACCCCTCCACTTT. The chain is built from TRBV18 and TRBJ1-6, with D maybe TRBD1 (5 bases). This CDR3 is 16 amino acids long. V dropped 6 bases and J dropped 0 bases, with 12 bases sitting between them. CDR1 is KGHSH and CDR2 is LQKENI in the germline V gene.

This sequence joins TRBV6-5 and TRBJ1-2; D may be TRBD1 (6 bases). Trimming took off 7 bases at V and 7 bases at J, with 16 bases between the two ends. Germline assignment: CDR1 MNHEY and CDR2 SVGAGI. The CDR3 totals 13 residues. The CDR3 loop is CASTSGTSGGYTF. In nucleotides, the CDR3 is TGTGCCAGCACTTCCGGGACAAGTGGTGGCTACACCTTC.

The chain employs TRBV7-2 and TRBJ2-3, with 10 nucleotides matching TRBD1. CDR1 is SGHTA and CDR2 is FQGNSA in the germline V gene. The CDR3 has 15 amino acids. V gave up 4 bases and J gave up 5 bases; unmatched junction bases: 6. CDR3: CASSSVDRGKDTQYF. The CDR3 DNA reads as TGTGCCAGCAGCTCTGTGGACAGGGGGAAAGATACGCAGTATTTT. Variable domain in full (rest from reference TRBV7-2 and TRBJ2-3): GAGVSQSPSNKVTEKGKDVELRCDPISGHTALYWYRQSLGQGLEFLIYFQGNSAPDKSGLPSDRFSAERTGGSVSTLTIQRTQQEDSAVYLCASSSVDRGKDTQYFGPGTRLTVL.

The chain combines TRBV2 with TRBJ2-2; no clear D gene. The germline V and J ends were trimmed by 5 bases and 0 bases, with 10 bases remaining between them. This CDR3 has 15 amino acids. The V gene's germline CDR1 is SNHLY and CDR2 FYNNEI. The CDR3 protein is CASSPGRANTGELFF. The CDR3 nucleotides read TGTGCCAGCAGTCCTGGCCGCGCGAACACCGGGGAGCTGTTTTTT.

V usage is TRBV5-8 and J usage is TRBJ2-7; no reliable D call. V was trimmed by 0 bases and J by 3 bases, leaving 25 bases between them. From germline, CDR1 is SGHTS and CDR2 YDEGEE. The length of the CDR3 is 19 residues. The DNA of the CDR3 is TGTGCCAGCAGCTTGGGTCGACGGAGAGGTGACCTTGGTTTCTACGAGCAGTACTTC. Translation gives CASSLGRRRGDLGFYEQYF.

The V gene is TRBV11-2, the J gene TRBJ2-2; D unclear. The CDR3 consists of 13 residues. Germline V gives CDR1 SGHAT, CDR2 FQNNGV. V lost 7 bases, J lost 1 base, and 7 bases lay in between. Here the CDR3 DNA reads TGTGCCAGCACCGGGTTGAACACCGGGGAGCTGTTTTTT. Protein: CASTGLNTGELFF.

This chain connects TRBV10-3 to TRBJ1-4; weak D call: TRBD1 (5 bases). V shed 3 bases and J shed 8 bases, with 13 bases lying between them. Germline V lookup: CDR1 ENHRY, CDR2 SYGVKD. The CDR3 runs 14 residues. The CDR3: CAISDVDGTEKLFF. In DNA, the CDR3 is TGTGCCATCAGTGATGTTGACGGGACGGAAAAACTGTTTTTT.

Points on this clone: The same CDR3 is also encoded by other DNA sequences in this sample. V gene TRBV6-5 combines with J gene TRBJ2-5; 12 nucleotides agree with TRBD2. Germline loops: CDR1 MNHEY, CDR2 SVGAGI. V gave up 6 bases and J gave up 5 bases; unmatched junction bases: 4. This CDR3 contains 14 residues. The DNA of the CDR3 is TGTGCCAGCAGACTAGCGGGGGGCCGTGAGACCCAGTACTTC. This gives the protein CASRLAGGRETQYF.

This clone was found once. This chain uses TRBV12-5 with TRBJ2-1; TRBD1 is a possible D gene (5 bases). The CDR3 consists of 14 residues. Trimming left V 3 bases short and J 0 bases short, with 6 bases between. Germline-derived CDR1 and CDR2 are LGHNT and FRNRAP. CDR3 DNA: TGTGCTAGTGGTTTCGACAGCTCCTACAATGAGCAGTTCTTC. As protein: CASGFDSSYNEQFF.

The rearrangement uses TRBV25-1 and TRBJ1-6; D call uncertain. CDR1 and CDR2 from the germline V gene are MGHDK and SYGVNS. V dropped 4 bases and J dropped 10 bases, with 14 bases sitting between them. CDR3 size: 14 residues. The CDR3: CASSVFGVGSPLHF. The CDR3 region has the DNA TGTGCCAGCAGTGTCTTTGGGGTGGGGTCACCCCTCCACTTT.

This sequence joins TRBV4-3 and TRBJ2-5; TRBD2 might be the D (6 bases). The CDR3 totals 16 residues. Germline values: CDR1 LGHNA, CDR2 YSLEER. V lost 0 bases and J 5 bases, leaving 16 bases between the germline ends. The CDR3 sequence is CASSQDYGGVAETQYF. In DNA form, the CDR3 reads TGCGCCAGCAGCCAAGATTACGGGGGAGTAGCGGAGACCCAGTACTTC.

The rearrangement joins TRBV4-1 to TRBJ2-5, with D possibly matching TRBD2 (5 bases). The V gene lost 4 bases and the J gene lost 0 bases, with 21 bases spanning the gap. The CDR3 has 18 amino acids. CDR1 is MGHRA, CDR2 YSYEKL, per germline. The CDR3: CASSRVPEGYSYQETQYF. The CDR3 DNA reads TGCGCCAGCAGCCGAGTCCCCGAGGGATACTCATACCAAGAGACCCAGTACTTC.